The 15 T cell receptor beta chains given below trace back to one sample, sequenced in a study of blood T cell repertoires in COVID-19. Here immunoSEQ multiplex PCR was the method, and the copy in TCRdb shows in-frame clones only, minus some. The sample lists around 280,000 clones, about 85% seen once, with roughly 2% in the top ten. The source material was peripheral blood. The receptors originated from a woman between 50 and 59 years old who had recovered from COVID-19.

The chain couples TRBV25-1 to TRBJ2-3, with 11 bases aligning to TRBD2. Germline-derived CDR1 and CDR2 are MGHDK and SYGVNS. The CDR3 is 15 residues long. V was clipped by 5 bases and J by 6 bases; unmatched bases: 7. The chain's CDR3 is CASSTTSGSGDTQYF. The CDR3 DNA is TGTGCCAGCAGTACTACTAGCGGGAGTGGGGATACGCAGTATTTT.

V is TRBV7-3 and J is TRBJ1-1; no reliable D call. Germline values: CDR1 SGHTA, CDR2 FQGTGA. The V gene lost 0 bases and the J gene lost 1 base, with 12 bases spanning the gap. CDR3 length: 16 residues. CDR3 sequence: CASSLTNGEENTEAFF. CDR3 coding DNA: TGTGCCAGCAGCTTAACGAACGGCGAGGAGAACACTGAAGCTTTCTTT.

V usage is TRBV28 and J usage is TRBJ1-2; D gene unclear. The CDR3 spans 11 residues. Germline V gives CDR1 MDHEN, CDR2 SYDVKM. Trimming took 9 bases from V and 8 from J, leaving 13 bases between them. For the CDR3, the DNA is TGTGCCAGTAATGGAGGGAGGGGCTACACCTTC. Translating it yields CASNGGRGYTF.

The J gene is TRBJ1-5, the V gene TRBV21-1. TRBV21-1 has pseudogene status. This CDR3 contains 16 residues. This CDR3 reads CASRPQRAHSNQPQHF. CDR3 nucleotides: TGTGCCAGCAGACCCCAGCGGGCACATAGCAATCAGCCCCAGCATTTT.

The chain has TRBV20-1 and TRBJ1-4; D remains unclear. Germline CDR1 reads DFQATT; CDR2 reads SNEGSKA (reference sequence). The CDR3 contains 11 residues. The CDR3 bases are TGCAGCACCACGGTCGTAGAAAAACTGTTTTTT. It specifies CSTTVVEKLFF.

The chain joins TRBV7-8 to TRBJ1-2, with 9 bases fitting TRBD1. The CDR3 contains 14 residues. V gave up 5 bases and J gave up 6 bases; unmatched junction bases: 7. Looked up from germline, CDR1 is SGHVS and CDR2 is FQNEAQ. Written as DNA, the CDR3 is TGTGCCAGCAGCACTACAGGGGGCGTTGATGGCTACACCTTC. Amino acids: CASSTTGGVDGYTF.

The chain is built from TRBV4-2 and TRBJ1-1, with a possible D match to TRBD1 (5 bases). V lost 7 bases and J lost 3, with 18 bases in between. The CDR3 has 15 residues. Germline values: CDR1 LGHNA, CDR2 YNFKEQ. The CDR3 DNA sequence: TGTGCCAGCACCCCCCAGGAGGGGTTCGACACTGAAGCTTTCTTT. It yields the protein CASTPQEGFDTEAFF.

This chain connects TRBV4-3 to TRBJ2-1; 9 nucleotides align to TRBD2. The ends lost 2 bases at V and 4 bases at J; junction bases unmatched: 3. CDR1 LGHNA and CDR2 YSLEER come from the germline V gene. The CDR3 is made up of 15 amino acids. CDR3 protein: CASSQLAGPYNEQFF. CDR3 in DNA: TGCGCCAGCAGCCAACTAGCGGGGCCTTACAATGAGCAGTTCTTC.

The V gene is TRBV5-1, the J gene TRBJ1-1, with a weak D call TRBD1 (5 bases). The CDR3 is 14 residues long. V lost 0 bases, J lost 7 bases, and 13 bases lay in between. The germline V gene has CDR1 SGHRS and CDR2 YFSETQ. The CDR3 DNA reads as TGCGCCAGCAGCTTGGCGGGTAATAGGGGTGAAGCTTTCTTT. It translates to CASSLAGNRGEAFF. Supplemented by reference TRBV5-1 and TRBJ1-1, the full variable domain reads KAGVTQTPRYLIKTRGQQVTLSCSPISGHRSVSWYQQTPGQGLQFLFEYFSETQRNKGNFPGRFSGRQFSNSRSEMNVSTLELGDSALYLCASSLAGNRGEAFFGQGTRLTVV.

This chain links TRBV5-4 with TRBJ2-2; 8 bases map to TRBD1. Losses at the gene ends were 3 bases for V and 5 bases for J; bases not matched to a gene: 6. The germline gives CDR1 SGHNT, CDR2 YYREEE (reference sequence). This CDR3 region has 15 residues. For the CDR3, the DNA is TGTGCCAGCAGCTCCCCGGACAGGGTGACCGGGGAGCTGTTTTTT. Translated, it gives CASSSPDRVTGELFF.

The chain carries TRBV6-5 and TRBJ1-1; no definite D call. The V and J ends lost 0 bases and 5 bases respectively, with 10 bases between them. The CDR3 consists of 14 residues. Germline lookup yields CDR1 MNHEY and CDR2 SVGAGI. This chain's CDR3 is CASSYSWRDTEAFF. The CDR3 DNA reads TGTGCCAGCAGTTACTCGTGGAGGGATACTGAAGCTTTCTTT.

CDR3 residues: CASTIQGASYEQYF. The CDR3 bases are TGTGCCAGCACTATACAGGGGGCATCCTACGAGCAGTACTTC. The rearrangement links TRBV28 to TRBJ2-7; 9 nucleotides line up with TRBD1. The CDR3 covers 14 residues. The V gene end was trimmed by 7 bases and the J gene end by 1 base; junction bases not matched to a gene: 5. The V gene's germline CDR1 is MDHEN and CDR2 SYDVKM.

The chain is built from TRBV6-2 or TRBV6-3 and TRBJ1-3, with no clear D. The germline V gene encodes CDR1 MNHEY and CDR2 SVGEGT. The CDR3 runs to 16 residues. V dropped 5 bases and J dropped 0 bases, with 14 bases sitting between them. The CDR3 DNA reads TGTGCCAGCAGTGCGCCCCACCGTTCCTCTGGAAACACCATATATTTT. Protein sequence: CASSAPHRSSGNTIYF.

The CDR3, as DNA: TGCGCCAGCAGCTTCACAGGGATCTCTGGAAACACCATATATTTT. Its translation: CASSFTGISGNTIYF. The V and J genes are TRBV5-1 and TRBJ1-3; possible D gene TRBD1, 6 bases. The CDR3 is 15 amino acids. Trimming took 2 bases from V and 0 from J, leaving 9 bases between them. Per the germline V gene, CDR1 is SGHRS and CDR2 is YFSETQ.

The rearrangement joins TRBV5-4 to TRBJ1-2; the match to TRBD1 covers 7 bases. This CDR3 contains 19 residues. J lost 5 bases, V lost 1 base, and 20 bases had no gene match. Germline CDR1 is SGHNT and CDR2 is YYREEE (reference sequence). The DNA of the CDR3 is TGTGCCAGCAGCTTGCTGGGACAGTCTGAAGTGTCTGAAATTTATGGCTACACCTTC. Protein product: CASSLLGQSEVSEIYGYTF.